The sequence of this T cell receptor (beta chain) was determined in a study of kidney transplant recipient with SARS-CoV-2 infection. MiXCR, run by TCRdb on the reads, gives a single entry per CDR3 protein. The repertoire holds fewer than 250,000 distinct CDR3 sequences, with 29% as singletons. The germline CDR1 and CDR2 sequences are MNHEY and SVGAGI. V was shortened by 0 bases and J by 5 bases, with 8 bases between the two germline ends. The CDR3 totals 14 residues. This clonotype turned up a few times. The sequence came from a male patient in his 30s who had COVID-19 and was a kidney transplant recipient. Certain T cells may be donor cells from the graft. The chain employs TRBV6-5 and TRBJ2-1; D call uncertain. Sample: a blood sample, taken at baseline and on day 111 from a kidney transplant recipient. The CDR3 sequence is CASSYSGLDNEQFF. The CDR3 DNA reads TGTGCCAGCAGTTACTCGGGTCTGGACAATGAGCAGTTCTTC.